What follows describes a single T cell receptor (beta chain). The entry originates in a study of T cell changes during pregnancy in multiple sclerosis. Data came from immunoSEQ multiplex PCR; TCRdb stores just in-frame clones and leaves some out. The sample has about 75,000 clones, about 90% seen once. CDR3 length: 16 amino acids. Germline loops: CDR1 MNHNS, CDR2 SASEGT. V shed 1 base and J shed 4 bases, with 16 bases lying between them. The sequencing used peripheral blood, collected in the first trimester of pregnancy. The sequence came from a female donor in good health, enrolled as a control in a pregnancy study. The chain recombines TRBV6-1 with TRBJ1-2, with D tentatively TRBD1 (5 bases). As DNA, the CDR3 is TGTGCCAGCAGTGAAGGGGCGTCAGGGTGGGTCTATGGCTACACCTTC. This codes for CASSEGASGWVYGYTF.